Each of the 6 T cell receptor beta chains below was sequenced from the same sample in a study of T cell responses to AZD1222 COVID-19 vaccine. This table comes from immunoSEQ multiplex PCR, and its TCRdb copy is limited to in-frame clones, with some not included. The sample has 150,000 to 200,000 clones; 80% to 90% are singletons. The sample consisted of peripheral blood, taken on day 0 of AZD1222 vaccination. These receptors all come from an adult in good health.

This clone has a single count. The chain recombines TRBV6-6 with TRBJ2-7, with 7 nucleotides matching TRBD1. CDR1 and CDR2 (germline): MNHNY, SVGAGI (reference sequence). The CDR3 runs to 14 residues. Trimming took 6 bases from V and 4 from J; bases not matched to a gene: 9. CDR3 bases: TGTGCCAGCAGCCCAGGGACAGCCGTTTACGAGCAGTACTTC. It yields the protein CASSPGTAVYEQYF.

The chain joins TRBV7-3 to TRBJ1-3; weak D call: TRBD1 (6 bases). The V gene's germline CDR1 is SGHTA and CDR2 FQGTGA. The CDR3 is 16 amino acids. V was clipped by 5 bases and J by 0 bases, with 14 bases between them. CDR3 coding DNA: TGTGCCAGCAGCCCCCAAGACAGGAGCTCTGGAAACACCATATATTTT. This gives the protein CASSPQDRSSGNTIYF.

V gene TRBV6-5 combines with J gene TRBJ2-1, with 9 bases identical to TRBD1. Trimming cost V 11 bases and J 4 bases; bases outside gene matches: 6. The CDR3 runs to 13 residues. CDR1 is MNHEY and CDR2 is SVGAGI in the germline V gene. CDR3 in amino acids: CAAKDRGYNEQFF. The DNA for the CDR3 is TGTGCCGCCAAGGACAGGGGATACAATGAGCAGTTCTTC.

The rearrangement links TRBV5-1 to TRBJ1-6; D is ambiguous. The CDR3 extends over 15 amino acids. Germline CDR1 and CDR2: SGHRS and YFSETQ. Trimming removed 0 bases at V and 7 bases at J, with 11 bases between. Here the CDR3 reads CASSLASVWNSPLHF. In nucleotides, the CDR3 is TGCGCCAGCAGCTTGGCGTCAGTTTGGAATTCACCCCTCCACTTT.

The chain combines TRBV7-9 with TRBJ1-4, with D unresolved. Germline CDR1 is SEHNR and CDR2 is FQNEAQ (reference sequence). The CDR3 is 14 amino acids. V lost 2 bases and J 4 bases, leaving 8 bases between the germline ends. For the CDR3, the DNA is TGTGCCAGCAGCTTAAATCAGGATAATGAAAAACTGTTTTTT. Residues: CASSLNQDNEKLFF.

This clone was found once. The chain recombines TRBV4-1 with TRBJ2-3; the D is unclear. CDR3 size: 14 residues. Germline lookup yields CDR1 MGHRA and CDR2 YSYEKL. Trimming pared 0 bases from V and 2 bases from J, leaving 6 bases between. In DNA form, the CDR3 reads TGCGCCAGCAGCCAAGATCCGGCCACAGATACGCAGTATTTT. It translates to CASSQDPATDTQYF.